The sequence of this T cell receptor (beta chain) was determined in a study of regulatory T cells in long-lasting Graves disease. With iRepertoire HTBI primers and Arm-PCR of CDR3 regions, TCR beta libraries were built. TCRdb passed the multiplex PCR reads through MiXCR, listing each CDR3 protein once. The sample holds roughly 450,000 distinct CDR3 sequences, roughly a quarter seen once. Time point given: persistent/refractory GD, antithyroid drugs over 5 years with positive TRAb. The TCR library was made from RNA that had been extracted from PBMCs in TRIzol. At least ten counts were recorded for this clonotype. This CDR3 has 15 amino acids. Between the trimmed V and J ends, which lost 5 bases and 0 bases, there was a span of 14 bases. Germline values: CDR1 SEHNR, CDR2 FQNEAQ (reference sequence).

This chain uses TRBV7-9 with TRBJ2-7; D call uncertain. The material was peripheral blood mononuclear cells (PBMCs), obtained when the disease was refractory, from a patient treated with antithyroid drugs. The clonotype originates from a female donor with Graves disease. CDR3 protein: CASSPGTHSSYEQYF. In nucleotides, the CDR3 is TGTGCCAGCAGCCCGGGCACGCATTCCTCCTACGAGCAGTACTTC.